Below are 10 T cell receptor beta chains sequenced from a single sample in a study of blood T cells in healthy people across ages. A second PCR, run for roughly 7 to 12 cycles, used a sample-barcoded 5' primer plus a J-beta primer mix. TCRdb reprocessed the 5' RACE reads with MiXCR, giving one entry per CDR3 protein. The repertoire has over 600,000 distinct CDR3 sequences, approximately 53% of them found once; the top ten carry about 26%. The sequencing input was blood. The receptors here all came from a man in his forties in good health.

V usage is TRBV5-6 and J usage is TRBJ2-5, with D possibly TRBD1 on 6 matching bases. CDR3 length: 15 residues. CDR1 SGHDT and CDR2 YYEEEE come from the germline V gene. V lost 0 bases, J lost 1 base, and 10 bases lay in between. The CDR3 coding sequence is TGTGCCAGCAGCTTGGTACAGGGAGCCCAAGAGACCCAGTACTTC. Translating it yields CASSLVQGAQETQYF.

V usage is TRBV20-1 and J usage is TRBJ2-7; 12 bases are shared with TRBD2. The CDR3 has 16 amino acids. Germline V gives CDR1 DFQATT, CDR2 SNEGSKA (reference sequence). V was pared by 2 bases and J by 1 base, with 6 bases of the junction left unmatched. The CDR3 bases are TGCAGTGCTAGACTACCGGGGACTAGCGGGTCCTACGAGCAGTACTTC. Translation gives CSARLPGTSGSYEQYF.

J is TRBJ1-5 and V is TRBV28, with D possibly being TRBD1 (6 bases). V dropped 7 bases and J dropped 0 bases, with 13 bases sitting between them. This CDR3 has 15 amino acids. Germline-derived CDR1 and CDR2 are MDHEN and SYDVKM. The CDR3 DNA reads TGTGCCAGCACCTTAGGACAGTATAGCAATCAGCCCCAGCATTTT. Translated: CASTLGQYSNQPQHF.

The rearrangement joins TRBV28 to TRBJ2-2; 10 positions agree with TRBD2. After removal of 8 bases from V and 2 bases from J, the junction contained 5 bases not matched to a gene. The CDR3 has 15 residues. Germline loops: CDR1 MDHEN, CDR2 SYDVKM. This CDR3 is CASGASGGNTGELFF. CDR3 DNA: TGTGCCAGCGGTGCTAGCGGGGGAAACACCGGGGAGCTGTTTTTT. Full variable domain (rest looked up from reference TRBV28 and TRBJ2-2): DVKVTQSSRYLVKRTGEKVFLECVQDMDHENMFWYRQDPGLGLRLIYFSYDVKMKEKGDIPEGYSVSREKKERFSLILESASTNQTSMYLCASGASGGNTGELFFGEGSRLTVL.

The sample holds a few counts of this clonotype. CDR3 DNA sequence: TGTGCCAGCAGCTCACCCTCAGGAGGAGCGGGCCCTAGCTCCTACAATGAGCAGTTCTTC. Translating it yields CASSSPSGGAGPSSYNEQFF. The V and J genes are TRBV7-3 and TRBJ2-1; D might be TRBD2 (6 bases). V lost 4 bases, J lost 0 bases, and 25 bases lay in between. The CDR3 consists of 20 residues. Germline CDR1 and CDR2: SGHTA and FQGTGA.

The chain links TRBV7-2 to TRBJ1-1, with D possibly being TRBD1 (5 bases). The CDR3 spans 14 residues. V lost 3 bases, J lost 7 bases, and 15 bases lay in between. In germline, CDR1 is SGHTA, CDR2 FQGNSA. CDR3 bases: TGTGCCAGCAGCTTGCAGGGCGATGTTATTGAAGCTTTCTTT. Residues: CASSLQGDVIEAFF.

This clonotype has more than one count but fewer than ten. The chain links TRBV20-1 to TRBJ2-4; D unclear. Trimming removed 2 bases from V and 5 bases from J, with 16 bases in between. Germline V gene data show CDR1 as DFQATT and CDR2 as SNEGSKA (reference sequence). The CDR3 loop spans 15 amino acids. The CDR3 sequence: CSARSLQSSENIQYF. The CDR3 nucleotides are TGCAGTGCTAGAAGCCTCCAGTCCAGCGAAAACATTCAGTACTTC.

CDR3 residues: CASSFKTDATGELFF. The CDR3 DNA follows: TGTGCCAGCAGCTTCAAGACGGACGCCACCGGGGAGCTGTTTTTT. This chain links TRBV7-9 with TRBJ2-2; D is ambiguous. Trimming left V 3 bases short and J 4 bases short, with 12 bases between. There are 15 residues in the CDR3. Per the germline V gene, CDR1 is SEHNR and CDR2 is FQNEAQ (reference sequence).

This clonotype was seen only a few times. The chain recombines TRBV5-5 with TRBJ2-1, with D perhaps TRBD1 (5 bases). Trimming took off 5 bases at V and 5 bases at J, with 8 bases between the two ends. The germline V gene encodes CDR1 SGHKS and CDR2 YYEKEE (reference sequence). The CDR3 is 12 amino acids. DNA for the CDR3: TGTGCCAGCAGGGAACAGGACAATGAGCAGTTCTTC. It is translated as CASREQDNEQFF.

The genes are TRBV7-8 and TRBJ1-1; D possibly corresponds to TRBD1 (6 bases). Germline values: CDR1 SGHVS, CDR2 FQNEAQ. The CDR3 has 15 amino acids. Trimming removed 0 bases at V and 2 bases at J, with 10 bases between. As DNA, the CDR3 is TGTGCCAGCAGCTTAGCTAAGACAGGAAACACTGAAGCTTTCTTT. Translating it yields CASSLAKTGNTEAFF.